This entry lists 24 T cell receptor beta chains sequenced from one sample in a study of cytomegalovirus exposure and HLA in healthy donors. In the PCR, 60 Vbeta and 13 Jbeta primers were used. The data were produced by immunoSEQ multiplex PCR, yet TCRdb's version contains in-frame clones alone and is incomplete. Of 200,000 to 300,000 clones in the sample, over 75% were seen once. The sample taken for sequencing was PBMCs. All receptors come from a boy aged 5-17 years in good health and CMV-seronegative.

In this sample, this clone turned up once. This rearrangement joins TRBV9 to TRBJ1-3; no firm D call. Germline assignment: CDR1 SGDLS and CDR2 YYNGEE. This CDR3 has 15 amino acids. V dropped 3 bases and J dropped 2 bases, with 12 bases sitting between them. The CDR3 DNA follows: TGTGCCAGCAGCGAGACCCCCGGGGCTGGAAACACCATATATTTT. As protein: CASSETPGAGNTIYF. The whole variable domain, remainder taken from reference TRBV9 and TRBJ1-3, is DSGVTQTPKHLITATGQRVTLRCSPRSGDLSVYWYQQSLDQGLQFLIQYYNGEERAKGNILERFSAQQFPDLHSELNLSSLELGDSALYFCASSETPGAGNTIYFGEGSWLTVV.

The chain couples TRBV12-1 to TRBJ1-5. TRBV12-1 is noted as a pseudogene. This CDR3 spans 14 amino acids. This CDR3 reads CASSLPRYGQPQHF. CDR3 bases: TGTGCCAGCAGCTTACCCCGGTACGGTCAGCCCCAGCATTTT.

The genes are TRBV29-1 and TRBJ1-1, with 9 bases matching TRBD1. V dropped 6 bases and J dropped 11; count of bases not matched to a gene: 10. Germline values: CDR1 SQVTM, CDR2 ANQGSEA. The CDR3 loop spans 12 amino acids. The CDR3 nucleotides read TGCAGCGTCGGACAGGGGACGCCGTCTGCTTTCTTT. This sequence encodes CSVGQGTPSAFF. Looking up the rest from reference TRBV29-1 and TRBJ1-1 gives the full variable domain: SAVISQKPSRDICQRGTSLTIQCQVDSQVTMMFWYRQQPGQSLTLIATANQGSEATYESGFVIDKFPISRPNLTFSTLTVSNMSPEDSSIYLCSVGQGTPSAFFGQGTRLTVV.

CDR3 loop: CASSDRQLVNTEAFF. CDR3 coding DNA: TGTGCCAGCAGTGATAGACAGCTAGTCAACACTGAAGCTTTCTTT. This rearrangement joins TRBV6-1 to TRBJ1-1; TRBD1 might be the D (5 bases). The CDR3 spans 15 residues. V dropped 3 bases and J dropped 2 bases, with 13 bases sitting between them. The germline gives CDR1 MNHNS, CDR2 SASEGT.

The chain uses TRBV10-3 and TRBJ2-3; perhaps TRBD2 as D (5 bases). The germline V gene has CDR1 ENHRY and CDR2 SYGVKD. Trimming left V 0 bases short and J 14 bases short, with 12 bases between. CDR3 length: 12 residues. The CDR3 sequence: CAISESDCKRYF. CDR3 DNA sequence: TGTGCCATCAGTGAGTCGGACTGCAAGCGGTATTTT.

The genes are TRBV5-1 and TRBJ2-5; 9 nucleotides match TRBD1. The J call is in doubt because the DNA end fits TRBJ2-7 better. This CDR3 has 17 residues. Germline CDR1 reads SGHRS; CDR2 reads YFSETQ. This chain's CDR3 is CASSAYGNRGRSYEQYF. CDR3 coding DNA: TGCGCCAGCAGCGCCTACGGAAACAGGGGGCGTTCCTACGAGCAGTACTTC.

This chain joins TRBV6-6 and TRBJ2-1, with 7 bases lining up with TRBD2. This CDR3 is 15 amino acids long. The V segment lost 7 bases and the J segment 8 bases; nucleotides outside the gene matches: 14. Germline V gene sequence: CDR1 MNHNY, CDR2 SVGAGI (reference sequence). The CDR3 loop reads CASIGGRSWVDEQFF. The CDR3 DNA is TGTGCCAGCATTGGCGGGAGATCTTGGGTGGATGAGCAGTTCTTC.

The V and J genes are TRBV9 and TRBJ1-2, with TRBD1 matching over 9 bases. The CDR3 length is 15 residues. V lost 2 bases and J lost 5; bases outside the gene matches: 7. The germline V gene has CDR1 SGDLS and CDR2 YYNGEE. The CDR3 sequence is CASSVRDRASYGYTF. In DNA, the CDR3 is TGTGCCAGCAGCGTCCGGGACAGGGCATCTTATGGCTACACCTTC.

The chain recombines TRBV11-3 with TRBJ2-1; 9 bases align to TRBD1. The CDR3 extends over 16 amino acids. Germline loops: CDR1 SGHNT, CDR2 YENEEA. V was clipped by 3 bases and J by 7 bases; unmatched bases: 10. DNA for the CDR3: TGTGCCAGCAGCTTTAGGAGGGGACAGGGAATTAATGAGCAGTTCTTC. It translates to CASSFRRGQGINEQFF.

The J gene is TRBJ2-7, the V gene TRBV7-9; 8 positions match TRBD2. The V segment lost 5 bases and the J segment 8 bases; nucleotides outside the gene matches: 17. The CDR3 has 16 residues. Germline values: CDR1 SEHNR, CDR2 FQNEAQ (reference sequence). The CDR3 DNA is TGTGCCAGCAGCGCCTTTGGGCGGGAGGATTCGGGACAGCAGTACTTC. Translating gives CASSAFGREDSGQQYF.

This chain joins TRBV9 and TRBJ2-7; 11 bases line up with TRBD1. V was pared by 5 bases and J by 4 bases, with 8 bases of the junction left unmatched. CDR3 length equals 15 residues. Germline V gene data show CDR1 as SGDLS and CDR2 as YYNGEE. CDR3 loop: CASSPRGTGGYEQYF. The CDR3 DNA reads as TGTGCCAGCAGTCCACGGGGGACAGGGGGATACGAGCAGTACTTC.

This sequence joins TRBV18 and TRBJ2-7; 8 nucleotides line up with TRBD1. Trimming cost V 0 bases and J 3 bases; bases outside gene matches: 7. The CDR3 is 16 residues long. Germline V gives CDR1 KGHSH, CDR2 LQKENI. The CDR3 DNA is TGTGCCAGCTCACCACCGAGGACAGGGATCGGCTACGAGCAGTACTTC. Translated: CASSPPRTGIGYEQYF.

The chain has TRBV2 and TRBJ2-3; possible D gene TRBD2, 5 bases. V gave up 3 bases and J gave up 3 bases, with 10 bases separating them. CDR1 is SNHLY, CDR2 FYNNEI, per germline. The CDR3 runs 14 residues. CDR3 DNA sequence: TGTGCCAGCAGTGATCCACTAGAAACAGATACGCAGTATTTT. Translating it yields CASSDPLETDTQYF.

The rearrangement uses TRBV19 and TRBJ2-7; D not resolved. The CDR3 has 13 amino acids. Trimming cost V 2 bases and J 7 bases, with 12 bases left between them. The V gene's germline CDR1 is LNHDA and CDR2 SQIVND (reference sequence). Here the CDR3 reads CASSINPPTEQYF. CDR3 bases: TGTGCCAGTAGTATAAACCCTCCTACGGAGCAGTACTTC.

V usage is TRBV6-1 and J usage is TRBJ2-1, with 8 bases lining up with TRBD1. The V and J ends lost 6 bases and 5 bases, in that order; junction bases with no gene match: 6. The CDR3 totals 14 residues. The germline gives CDR1 MNHNS, CDR2 SASEGT. In DNA, the CDR3 is TGTGCCAGCAGCGCTAGGACAGGGAACAATGAGCAGTTCTTC. This gives the protein CASSARTGNNEQFF.

The V call is TRBV9, the J call TRBJ1-2; 7 positions match TRBD1. The V segment lost 3 bases and the J segment 5 bases; nucleotides outside the gene matches: 13. From germline, CDR1 is SGDLS and CDR2 YYNGEE. This CDR3 region has 16 residues. CDR3 in amino acids: CASSGSRGQEGYGYTF. CDR3 nucleotides: TGTGCCAGCAGCGGATCAAGGGGGCAGGAAGGGTATGGCTACACCTTC.

V gene TRBV29-1 combines with J gene TRBJ1-1; D is ambiguous. Between the trimmed V and J ends, which lost 0 bases and 8 bases, there was a span of 7 bases. CDR1 and CDR2 from the germline V gene are SQVTM and ANQGSEA. The CDR3 has 11 residues. CDR3 sequence reads: CSVEDGGEAFF. Here the CDR3 DNA reads TGCAGCGTTGAAGATGGAGGGGAAGCTTTCTTT. Filled out from reference TRBV29-1 and TRBJ1-1, the complete variable domain reads SAVISQKPSRDICQRGTSLTIQCQVDSQVTMMFWYRQQPGQSLTLIATANQGSEATYESGFVIDKFPISRPNLTFSTLTVSNMSPEDSSIYLCSVEDGGEAFFGQGTRLTVV.

The genes are TRBV30 and TRBJ2-2, with D possibly matching TRBD1 (6 bases). This CDR3 has 15 amino acids. Germline CDR1 GTSNPN, CDR2 SVGIG (reference sequence). V was trimmed by 5 bases and J by 5 bases, leaving 18 bases between them. CDR3 sequence reads: CAWARVRGGTGELFF. The CDR3 region has the DNA TGTGCCTGGGCGAGGGTGAGAGGGGGAACCGGGGAGCTGTTTTTT.

V gene TRBV10-3 combines with J gene TRBJ1-1; perhaps TRBD1 as D (5 bases). The CDR3 has 15 residues. Trimming pared 4 bases from V and 6 bases from J, leaving 18 bases between. Germline CDR1 reads ENHRY; CDR2 reads SYGVKD. The DNA for the CDR3 is TGTGCCATCAGTGTACAGGAAGGGATAGGGGCTGAAGCTTTCTTT. It yields the protein CAISVQEGIGAEAFF.

This sequence joins TRBV7-3 and TRBJ2-1, with unresolved D. CDR3 size: 13 residues. Trimming removed 0 bases from V and 3 bases from J, with 3 bases in between. The germline gives CDR1 SGHTA, CDR2 FQGTGA. CDR3 loop: CASSLTSYNEQFF. The CDR3 DNA reads TGTGCCAGCAGCTTAACTAGCTACAATGAGCAGTTCTTC.

This chain joins TRBV13 and TRBJ2-5, with 12 bases aligning to TRBD2. CDR1 is PRHDT and CDR2 is FYEKMQ in the germline V gene (reference sequence). The V and J ends lost 6 bases and 5 bases, in that order; junction bases with no gene match: 10. CDR3 length: 16 residues. In DNA, the CDR3 is TGTGCCAGCAGTCGGACGACTAGCGGGAGATCGGAGACCCAGTACTTC. This codes for CASSRTTSGRSETQYF. Combining the CDR3 with reference TRBV13 and TRBJ2-5 gives the whole variable domain AAGVIQSPRHLIKEKRETATLKCYPIPRHDTVYWYQQGPGQDPQFLISFYEKMQSDKGSIPDRFSAQQFSDYHSELNMSSLELGDSALYFCASSRTTSGRSETQYFGPGTRLLVL.

V gene TRBV18 combines with J gene TRBJ2-7; D is unclear. Germline V lookup: CDR1 KGHSH, CDR2 LQKENI. This CDR3 has 14 residues. The V and J ends lost 3 bases and 3 bases respectively, with 12 bases between them. CDR3 loop: CASSPSQNYYEQYF. CDR3 DNA: TGTGCCAGCTCACCGAGCCAGAACTACTACGAGCAGTACTTC.

This chain joins TRBV7-9 and TRBJ2-1, with D perhaps matching TRBD2 (6 bases). The CDR3 spans 16 residues. V was shortened by 3 bases and J by 8 bases, with 20 bases between the two germline ends. Germline CDR1 is SEHNR and CDR2 is FQNEAQ (reference sequence). This CDR3 reads CASSLTPRDGGDEQFF. The CDR3 DNA reads as TGTGCCAGCAGCTTGACCCCCCGGGACGGCGGGGATGAGCAGTTCTTC.

This clone showed up just once. J is TRBJ2-5 and V is TRBV9; 7 positions match TRBD1. The CDR3 spans 13 residues. J gave up 9 bases and V 0 bases, and 5 bases lay outside the gene matches. Looked up from germline, CDR1 is SGDLS and CDR2 is YYNGEE. The CDR3 DNA is TGTGCCAGCAGCGTAGACCAGGGGGAAGCCCAGTACTTC. This translates into CASSVDQGEAQYF.